The clone carrying this T cell receptor (beta chain) turned up a few times. Its antigen is still unknown. The data were taken from a study of identical twins. The study's findings and limits: While abundant cord blood beta clonotypes carried fewer insertions, memory repertoires showed no such pattern. Twin pairs' shared out-of-frame alpha sequences were enriched in low generation probability.

Each cDNA held unique molecular identifiers, and template switching gave it a universal primer site. TCRdb used MiXCR to reprocess the 5' RACE reads, holding one entry per CDR3 protein. The table includes some 240,000 distinct CDR3 sequences, roughly 8% detected once. Trimming stripped 1 base from V and 0 bases from J, with 10 bases between. CDR1 is LGHDT and CDR2 is YNNKEL in the germline V gene (reference sequence). This CDR3 has 16 residues. These same records also appear under a second study, on yellow fever vaccine responses in identical twins. This second study says: Twins reportedly had a vaccine T cell response that seemed partly convergent, partly personalized.

Sequencing was carried out using CD8+ T cells sorted from blood. The sequence was collected from a young woman in good health. The rearrangement joins TRBV3-1 to TRBJ1-3; no clear D. The CDR3 sequence is CASSQGSADSGNTIYF. The CDR3 DNA is TGTGCCAGCAGCCAAGGTTCGGCCGACTCTGGAAACACCATATATTTT. The variable domain in full, completed from reference TRBV3-1 and TRBJ1-3, reads DTAVSQTPKYLVTQMGNDKSIKCEQNLGHDTMYWYKQDSKKFLKIMFSYNNKELIINETVPNRFSPKSPDKAHLNLHINSLELGDSAVYFCASSQGSADSGNTIYFGEGSWLTVV.